This T cell receptor (beta chain) was obtained from a study of blood T cell repertoires in COVID-19. Turning to the study itself: COVID-19 samples collected from the United States, Italy and Spain covered acute and convalescent phases. The analysed material was cDNA or gDNA that came from T cells, B-cell-depleted T cells, or PBMCs.

In the original processing: Researchers report that nucleated cell counts were estimated from reference gene primer amplification. The table came from immunoSEQ multiplex PCR; TCRdb's copy has only in-frame clones and leaves some out. V, J and clone size are those of that table, while D and trimming were read from the DNA. The sample lists 85,000 to 100,000 clones, around 72% seen once, with around 23% in the top ten. The source material was peripheral blood. The clonotype comes from a woman between 55 and 75 years old in a cohort sampled during active or convalescent COVID-19.

The CDR3 protein is CASSSGLGSYGYTF. DNA for the CDR3: TGTGCCAGTAGTTCAGGTCTCGGGAGTTATGGCTACACCTTC. The V call is TRBV19, the J call TRBJ1-2; no clear D. The V and J ends lost 5 bases and 5 bases respectively, with 15 bases between them. The CDR3 has 14 amino acids. Germline-derived CDR1 and CDR2 are LNHDA and SQIVND (reference sequence).